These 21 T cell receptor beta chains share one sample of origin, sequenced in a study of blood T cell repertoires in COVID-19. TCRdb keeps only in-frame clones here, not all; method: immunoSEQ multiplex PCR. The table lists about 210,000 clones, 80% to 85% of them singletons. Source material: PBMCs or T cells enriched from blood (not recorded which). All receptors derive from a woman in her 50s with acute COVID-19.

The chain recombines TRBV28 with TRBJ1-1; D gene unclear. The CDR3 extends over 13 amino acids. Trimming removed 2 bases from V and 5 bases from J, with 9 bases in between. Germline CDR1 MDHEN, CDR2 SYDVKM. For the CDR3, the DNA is TGTGCCAGCAGTTTAGGTGCGTTGACTGAAGCTTTCTTT. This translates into CASSLGALTEAFF. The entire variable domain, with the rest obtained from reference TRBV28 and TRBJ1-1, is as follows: DVKVTQSSRYLVKRTGEKVFLECVQDMDHENMFWYRQDPGLGLRLIYFSYDVKMKEKGDIPEGYSVSREKKERFSLILESASTNQTSMYLCASSLGALTEAFFGQGTRLTVV.

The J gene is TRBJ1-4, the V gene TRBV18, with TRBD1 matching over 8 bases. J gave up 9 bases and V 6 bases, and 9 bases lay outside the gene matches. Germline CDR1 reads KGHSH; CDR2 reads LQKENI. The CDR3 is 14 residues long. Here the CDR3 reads CASSPDRVEKKLFF. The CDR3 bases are TGTGCCAGCTCGCCGGACAGGGTGGAAAAAAAACTGTTTTTT.

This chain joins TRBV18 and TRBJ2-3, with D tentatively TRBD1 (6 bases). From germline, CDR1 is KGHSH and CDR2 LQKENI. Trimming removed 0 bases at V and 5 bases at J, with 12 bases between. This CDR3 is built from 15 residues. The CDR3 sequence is CASSPPNRARDTQYF. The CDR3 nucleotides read TGTGCCAGCTCACCACCCAACAGGGCGAGAGATACGCAGTATTTT.

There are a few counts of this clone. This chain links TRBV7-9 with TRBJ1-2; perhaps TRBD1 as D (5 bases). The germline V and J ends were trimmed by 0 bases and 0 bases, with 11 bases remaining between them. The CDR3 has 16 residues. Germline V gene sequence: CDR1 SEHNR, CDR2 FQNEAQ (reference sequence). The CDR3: CASSLASQGANYGYTF. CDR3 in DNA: TGTGCCAGCAGCTTAGCGTCCCAGGGTGCTAACTATGGCTACACCTTC.

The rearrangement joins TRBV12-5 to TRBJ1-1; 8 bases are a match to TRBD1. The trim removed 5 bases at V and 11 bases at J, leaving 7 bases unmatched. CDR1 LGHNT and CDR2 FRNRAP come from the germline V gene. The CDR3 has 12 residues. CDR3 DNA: TGTGCTAGTGGTCCAGAGACAGGGGCGGCTTTCTTT. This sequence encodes CASGPETGAAFF.

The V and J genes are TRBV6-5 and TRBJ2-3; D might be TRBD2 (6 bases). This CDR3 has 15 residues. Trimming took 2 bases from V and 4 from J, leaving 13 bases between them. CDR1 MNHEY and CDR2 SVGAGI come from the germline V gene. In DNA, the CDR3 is TGTGCCAGCAGTTACGACGGGGGAAGGGCAGATACGCAGTATTTT. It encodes CASSYDGGRADTQYF.

CDR3 region: CASKSVRQGANSPLHF. Here the CDR3 DNA reads TGTGCCAGCAAATCTGTTCGGCAGGGGGCTAATTCACCCCTCCACTTT. This chain links TRBV28 with TRBJ1-6; 8 bases line up with TRBD1. The CDR3 is 16 amino acids. V was clipped by 7 bases and J by 6 bases; unmatched bases: 11. CDR1 is MDHEN and CDR2 is SYDVKM in the germline V gene.

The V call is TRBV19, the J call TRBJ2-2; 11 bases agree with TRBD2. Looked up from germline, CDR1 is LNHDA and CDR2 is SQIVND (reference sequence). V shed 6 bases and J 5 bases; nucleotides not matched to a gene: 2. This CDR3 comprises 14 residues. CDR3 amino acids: CASRTSGNTGELFF. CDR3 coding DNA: TGTGCCAGTAGGACTAGCGGGAATACCGGGGAGCTGTTTTTT.

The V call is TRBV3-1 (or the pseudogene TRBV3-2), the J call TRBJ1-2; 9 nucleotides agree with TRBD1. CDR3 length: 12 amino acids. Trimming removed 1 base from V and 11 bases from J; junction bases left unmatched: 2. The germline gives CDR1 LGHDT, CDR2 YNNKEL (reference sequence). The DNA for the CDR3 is TGTGCCAGCAGCCAAGTGACAGGGGGTTACACCTTC. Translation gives CASSQVTGGYTF.

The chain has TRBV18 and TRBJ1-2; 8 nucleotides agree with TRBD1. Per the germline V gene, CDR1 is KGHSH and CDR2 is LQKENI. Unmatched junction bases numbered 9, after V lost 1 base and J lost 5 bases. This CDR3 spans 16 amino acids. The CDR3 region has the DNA TGTGCCAGCTCACCACAGGACAGGGCAGTTAGATATGGCTACACCTTC. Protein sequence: CASSPQDRAVRYGYTF.

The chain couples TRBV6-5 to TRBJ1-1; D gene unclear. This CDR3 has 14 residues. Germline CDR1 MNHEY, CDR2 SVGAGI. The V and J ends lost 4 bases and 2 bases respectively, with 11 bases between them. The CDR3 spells CASSWRAGNTEAFF. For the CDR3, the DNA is TGTGCCAGCAGTTGGCGGGCAGGAAACACTGAAGCTTTCTTT.

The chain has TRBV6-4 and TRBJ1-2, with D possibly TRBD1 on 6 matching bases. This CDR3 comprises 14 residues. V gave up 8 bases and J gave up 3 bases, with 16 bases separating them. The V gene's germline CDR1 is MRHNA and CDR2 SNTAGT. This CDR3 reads CASATSRQDYGYTF. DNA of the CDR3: TGTGCCAGCGCTACGTCGCGACAGGACTATGGCTACACCTTC.

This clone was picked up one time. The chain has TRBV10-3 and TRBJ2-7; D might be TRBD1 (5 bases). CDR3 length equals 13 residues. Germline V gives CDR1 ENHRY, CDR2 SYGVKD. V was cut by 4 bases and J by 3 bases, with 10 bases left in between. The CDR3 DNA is TGTGCCATCAGTGGACAGAAAAACTACGAGCAGTACTTC. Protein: CAISGQKNYEQYF.

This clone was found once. The CDR3 DNA sequence: TGTGCCTGTACCCGGCGGGGCGCGGGGAACACCGGGGAGCTGTTTTTT. As protein: CACTRRGAGNTGELFF. The chain uses TRBV30 and TRBJ2-2; maybe TRBD2 (6 bases). Germline assignment: CDR1 GTSNPN and CDR2 SVGIG (reference sequence). Trimming took 6 bases from V and 1 from J, leaving 18 bases between them. This CDR3 contains 16 residues.

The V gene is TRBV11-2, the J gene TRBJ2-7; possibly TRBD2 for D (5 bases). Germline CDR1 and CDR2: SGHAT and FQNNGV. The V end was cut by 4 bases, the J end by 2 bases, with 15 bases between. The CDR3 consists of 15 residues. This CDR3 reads CASSSSGSPPYEQYF. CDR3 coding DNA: TGTGCCAGCAGCTCGAGCGGAAGCCCTCCCTACGAGCAGTACTTC.

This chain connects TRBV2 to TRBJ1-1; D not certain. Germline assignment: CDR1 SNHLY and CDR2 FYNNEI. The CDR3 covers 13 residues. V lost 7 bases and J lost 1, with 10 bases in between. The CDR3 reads CASKSRGNTEAFF. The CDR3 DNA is TGTGCCAGCAAATCCCGGGGGAACACTGAAGCTTTCTTT.

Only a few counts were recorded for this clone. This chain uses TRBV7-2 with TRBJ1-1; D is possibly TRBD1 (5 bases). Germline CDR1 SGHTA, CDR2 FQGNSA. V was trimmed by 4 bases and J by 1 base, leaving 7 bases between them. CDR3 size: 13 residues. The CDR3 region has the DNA TGTGCCAGCAGCTATGACAGGAACACTGAAGCTTTCTTT. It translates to CASSYDRNTEAFF.

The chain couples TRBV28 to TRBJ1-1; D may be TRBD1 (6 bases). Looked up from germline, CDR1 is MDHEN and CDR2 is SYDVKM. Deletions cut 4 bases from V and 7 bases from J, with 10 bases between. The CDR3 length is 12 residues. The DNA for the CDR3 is TGTGCCAGCAGTTCCGGGACACATGAAGCTTTCTTT. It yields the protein CASSSGTHEAFF.

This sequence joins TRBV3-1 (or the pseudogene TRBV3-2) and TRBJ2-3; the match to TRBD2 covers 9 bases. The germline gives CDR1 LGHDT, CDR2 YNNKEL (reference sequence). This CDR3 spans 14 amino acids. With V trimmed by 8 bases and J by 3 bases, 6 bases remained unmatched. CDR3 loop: CASERLAGTDTQYF. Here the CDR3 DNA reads TGTGCCAGCGAGAGGCTAGCGGGGACAGATACGCAGTATTTT.

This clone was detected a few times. CDR3 in DNA: TGTGCCAGCAGCTCGCCGGGACAGGGCTCCGAGCAGTACTTC. Amino acids: CASSSPGQGSEQYF. This rearrangement joins TRBV3-1 (or the pseudogene TRBV3-2) to TRBJ2-7, with 9 nucleotides matching TRBD1. Germline loops: CDR1 LGHDT, CDR2 YNNKEL (reference sequence). V shed 5 bases and J 6 bases; nucleotides not matched to a gene: 8. The CDR3 is 14 amino acids.

CDR3 in amino acids: CSAKRVEVPFF. The CDR3 DNA follows: TGCAGTGCGAAAAGGGTGGAGGTTCCGTTCTTC. The gene calls are TRBV20-1 and TRBJ2-1; tentative D call: TRBD2 (5 bases). CDR3 length: 11 residues. The V and J ends lost 6 bases and 15 bases respectively, with 18 bases between them. In germline, CDR1 is DFQATT, CDR2 SNEGSKA (reference sequence).